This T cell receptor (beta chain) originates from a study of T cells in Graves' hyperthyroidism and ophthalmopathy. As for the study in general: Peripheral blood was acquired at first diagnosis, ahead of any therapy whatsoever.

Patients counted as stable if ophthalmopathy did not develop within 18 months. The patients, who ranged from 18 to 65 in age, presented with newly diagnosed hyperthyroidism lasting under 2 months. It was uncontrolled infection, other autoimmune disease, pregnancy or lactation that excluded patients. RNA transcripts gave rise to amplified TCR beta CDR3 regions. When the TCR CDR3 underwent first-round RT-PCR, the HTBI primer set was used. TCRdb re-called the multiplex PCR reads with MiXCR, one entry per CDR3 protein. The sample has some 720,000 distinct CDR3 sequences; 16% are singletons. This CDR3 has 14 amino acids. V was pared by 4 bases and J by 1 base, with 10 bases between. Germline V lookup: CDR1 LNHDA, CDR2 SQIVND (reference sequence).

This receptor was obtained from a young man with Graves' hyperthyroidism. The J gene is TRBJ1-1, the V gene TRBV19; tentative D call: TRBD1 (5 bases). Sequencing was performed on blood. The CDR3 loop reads CASSTRDWNTEAFF. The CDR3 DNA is TGTGCCAGTAGTACTCGGGACTGGAACACTGAAGCTTTCTTT.